This T cell receptor (beta chain) was recorded in a study of OX40 agonist ivuxolimab in advanced cancers. Study-wide findings and caveats: The investigators did not determine what antigen specificity the expanded peripheral T cells had. Clonal expansion in partial responders at 0.1-3.0 mg/kg ranked among the lowest. At 0.1 to 3.0 mg/kg, CD4+ and CD8+ blood T cells expanded clonally by week 6.

Looked up from germline, CDR1 is SGHRS and CDR2 is YFSETQ. The V end lost 4 bases, the J end lost 3 bases, and 13 bases lay between the germline ends. The CDR3 is made up of 14 amino acids. Profiled with immunoSEQ multiplex PCR; TCRdb holds only in-frame clones, not every one. Seen here are approximately 98,000 clones, approximately 80% observed once, and the top ten hold approximately 5.5%. This clone has a handful of counts. As yet, its antigen is unknown. The V call is TRBV5-1, the J call TRBJ1-2; a weak D match, TRBD1 (6 bases). This specimen was CD4+ or CD8+ T cells sorted from blood, taken in a trial of the OX40 agonist ivuxolimab. This receptor was obtained from an adult with an advanced solid tumor such as melanoma, head and neck, liver or kidney cancer. The CDR3 loop reads CASSQQGQDYGYTF. As DNA, the CDR3 is TGCGCCAGCAGCCAACAGGGTCAGGACTATGGCTACACCTTC.